Each of the 32 T cell receptor beta chains below was sequenced from the same sample in a study of cytomegalovirus exposure and HLA in healthy donors. Here immunoSEQ multiplex PCR was the method, and the copy in TCRdb shows in-frame clones only, minus some. The table includes about 280,000 clones, roughly 90% detected once. Input material: PBMCs. These receptors all come from a woman between 18 and 29 years old in good health and CMV-seronegative.

This rearrangement joins TRBV4-2 to TRBJ2-4; a possible D gene is TRBD1 (6 bases). Germline CDR1 reads LGHNA; CDR2 reads YNFKEQ. The CDR3 is made up of 15 amino acids. The ends were cut back, 1 base at V and 7 bases at J, with 14 bases in the middle. The CDR3 protein is CASSQGGQQTNIQYF. CDR3 in DNA: TGTGCCAGCAGCCAAGGAGGACAGCAAACGAACATTCAGTACTTC.

The chain joins TRBV4-1 to TRBJ2-7; TRBD1 matches 9 bases. CDR3 size: 15 residues. Germline V gives CDR1 MGHRA, CDR2 YSYEKL. V lost 4 bases to trimming and J lost 5 bases; unmatched junction nucleotides: 9. This CDR3 reads CASSPPRTGDHEQYF. The CDR3 DNA follows: TGCGCCAGCAGCCCCCCCCGGACAGGGGACCACGAGCAGTACTTC.

The chain carries TRBV2 and TRBJ2-7; 8 bases are shared with TRBD2. This CDR3 has 14 residues. Germline assignment: CDR1 SNHLY and CDR2 FYNNEI. J lost 3 bases, V lost 4 bases, and 5 bases had no gene match. CDR3 coding DNA: TGTGCCAGCAGTGTTGCGGGAGGAAACTACGAGCAGTACTTC. Translation gives CASSVAGGNYEQYF.

This rearrangement joins TRBV27 to TRBJ2-7; 8 bases are shared with TRBD1. The V segment lost 8 bases and the J segment 2 bases; nucleotides outside the gene matches: 2. The CDR3 length is 12 residues. In germline, CDR1 is MNHEY, CDR2 SMNVEV (reference sequence). CDR3 sequence (DNA): TGTGCCAGCGGGGACAGGCCCTACGAGCAGTACTTC. This sequence encodes CASGDRPYEQYF.

The chain links TRBV2 to TRBJ2-1, with 12 bases that match TRBD2. The CDR3 is 16 amino acids. Trimming took 9 bases from V and 3 from J; bases not matched to a gene: 9. Germline values: CDR1 SNHLY, CDR2 FYNNEI. CDR3 amino acids: CASCDEGLAGYNEQFF. The CDR3 DNA follows: TGTGCCAGTTGTGACGAGGGACTAGCGGGCTACAATGAGCAGTTCTTC.

The rearrangement joins TRBV7-8 to TRBJ2-7; 7 nucleotides line up with TRBD1. Germline CDR1 reads SGHVS; CDR2 reads FQNEAQ. The V segment lost 5 bases and the J segment 2 bases; nucleotides outside the gene matches: 12. This CDR3 has 16 residues. The CDR3 loop reads CASSRLKTGRAYEQYF. CDR3 nucleotide sequence: TGTGCCAGCAGCCGCCTTAAGACAGGGCGCGCCTACGAGCAGTACTTC.

V gene TRBV14 combines with J gene TRBJ2-7, with 9 bases identical to TRBD1. Germline assignment: CDR1 SGHDN and CDR2 FVKESK. The V gene end was trimmed by 6 bases and the J gene end by 5 bases; junction bases not matched to a gene: 5. The CDR3 consists of 13 residues. CDR3 bases: TGTGCCAGCAGGCGGACAGGGGTCCACGAGCAGTACTTC. It yields the protein CASRRTGVHEQYF. Full variable domain (remainder filled in from reference TRBV14 and TRBJ2-7): EAGVTQFPSHSVIEKGQTVTLRCDPISGHDNLYWYRRVMGKEIKFLLHFVKESKQDESGMPNNRFLAERTGGTYSTLKVQPAELEDSGVYFCASRRTGVHEQYFGPGTRLTVT.

The chain joins TRBV7-3 to TRBJ2-3; the D gene is possibly TRBD2 (6 bases). Germline loops: CDR1 SGHTA, CDR2 FQGTGA. Trimming cost V 3 bases and J 6 bases, with 10 bases left between them. The CDR3 extends over 13 amino acids. CDR3 DNA: TGTGCCAGCAGCTTCGGGGCGGGGGATACGCAGTATTTT. Its protein is CASSFGAGDTQYF.

The gene calls are TRBV19 and TRBJ2-5, with no clear D. CDR1 and CDR2 (germline): LNHDA, SQIVND (reference sequence). The CDR3 covers 12 residues. The V gene lost 0 bases and the J gene lost 7 bases, with 6 bases spanning the gap. CDR3 bases: TGTGCCAGTAGTATAGATCCCTTGACCCAGTACTTC. Protein product: CASSIDPLTQYF.

The chain carries TRBV28 and TRBJ1-1; D not certain. V lost 6 bases, J lost 4 bases, and 21 bases lay in between. The CDR3 runs to 16 residues. The V gene's germline CDR1 is MDHEN and CDR2 SYDVKM. The CDR3: CASSTPVTPWATEAFF. In nucleotides, the CDR3 is TGTGCCAGCAGCACCCCCGTTACACCGTGGGCCACTGAAGCTTTCTTT.

This chain joins TRBV7-6 and TRBJ2-3; TRBD2 might be the D (6 bases). The CDR3 sequence is 16 residues long. Germline V lookup: CDR1 SGHVS, CDR2 FNYEAQ. Between the trimmed V and J ends, which lost 2 bases and 0 bases, there was a span of 12 bases. The CDR3 DNA sequence: TGTGCCAGCAGCTTATTGGGAGGCACTAGCACAGATACGCAGTATTTT. Residues: CASSLLGGTSTDTQYF. Full variable domain (remainder filled in from reference TRBV7-6 and TRBJ2-3): GAGVSQSPRYKVTKRGQDVALRCDPISGHVSLYWYRQALGQGPEFLTYFNYEAQQDKSGLPNDRFSAERPEGSISTLTIQRTEQRDSAMYRCASSLLGGTSTDTQYFGPGTRLTVL.

This chain connects TRBV11-3 to TRBJ2-1; 7 bases match TRBD2. The CDR3 covers 12 residues. Germline trimming cut 6 bases from V and 13 bases from J; bases unmatched to any gene: 9. Germline V gene data show CDR1 as SGHNT and CDR2 as YENEEA. The CDR3, as DNA: TGTGCCAGCAGGTCTCAGGGAGGGGAACAGTTCTTC. Protein sequence: CASRSQGGEQFF.

The chain links TRBV27 to TRBJ2-5; weak D call: TRBD2 (5 bases). V was trimmed by 5 bases and J by 2 bases, leaving 15 bases between them. Germline CDR1 is MNHEY and CDR2 is SMNVEV (reference sequence). The CDR3 spans 15 residues. CDR3 in DNA: TGTGCCAGCAGTCTCCGGCTAGCAGATCAAGAGACCCAGTACTTC. Translation: CASSLRLADQETQYF.

The rearrangement links TRBV2 to TRBJ2-3; D is perhaps TRBD2 (11 bases). V was clipped by 7 bases and J by 7 bases, with 24 bases between them. Germline loops: CDR1 SNHLY, CDR2 FYNNEI. CDR3 length: 16 amino acids. CDR3: CASTLGLADRGNTQYF. The CDR3 DNA reads as TGTGCCAGCACCCTGGGACTAGCGGACAGGGGGAATACGCAGTATTTT.

This chain connects TRBV27 to TRBJ1-6; 8 bases line up with TRBD1. The CDR3 length is 14 residues. V dropped 6 bases and J dropped 12; count of bases not matched to a gene: 10. CDR1 is MNHEY and CDR2 is SMNVEV in the germline V gene (reference sequence). Here the CDR3 reads CASSSRTGNEPLHF. The CDR3 DNA reads TGTGCCAGCAGCTCGAGGACAGGGAACGAACCCCTCCACTTT.

V usage is TRBV28 and J usage is TRBJ2-2; possible D gene TRBD1, 5 bases. The germline V and J ends were trimmed by 7 bases and 6 bases, with 12 bases remaining between them. The CDR3 is 13 amino acids. Germline CDR1 is MDHEN and CDR2 is SYDVKM. This CDR3 is CASTEIGAGELFF. CDR3 in DNA: TGTGCCAGCACCGAGATAGGGGCCGGGGAGCTGTTTTTT.

This chain connects TRBV5-1 to TRBJ2-7; a weak D match, TRBD2 (6 bases). Between the trimmed V and J ends, which lost 2 bases and 7 bases, there was a span of 16 bases. Germline-derived CDR1 and CDR2 are SGHRS and YFSETQ. This CDR3 contains 14 residues. The CDR3 loop reads CASSFRLERGEQYF. The CDR3, as DNA: TGCGCCAGCAGCTTTCGACTAGAGCGAGGGGAGCAGTACTTC.

This chain uses TRBV4-2 with TRBJ2-7; D is possibly TRBD2 (6 bases). Trimming took 4 bases from V and 0 from J, leaving 16 bases between them. This CDR3 has 16 residues. From germline, CDR1 is LGHNA and CDR2 YNFKEQ. CDR3 coding DNA: TGTGCCAGCAGCCCGTGGGCTAGCGTTAACTCCTACGAGCAGTACTTC. Protein sequence: CASSPWASVNSYEQYF.

V usage is TRBV27 and J usage is TRBJ2-1, with a tentative D call TRBD1 (6 bases). The CDR3 loop spans 17 amino acids. The germline gives CDR1 MNHEY, CDR2 SMNVEV (reference sequence). V was pared by 6 bases and J by 7 bases, with 25 bases between. The DNA of the CDR3 is TGTGCCAGCAGGGATCAGGGGTTGGGAGTTCAACGGAATGAGCAGTTCTTC. Its translation is CASRDQGLGVQRNEQFF.

This clone has more than one count but fewer than ten. The CDR3 reads CAWSVLVSRSPLHF. The CDR3 coding sequence is TGTGCCTGGAGTGTACTGGTCTCTAGATCACCCCTCCACTTT. The chain recombines TRBV30 with TRBJ1-6, with D unresolved. From germline, CDR1 is GTSNPN and CDR2 SVGIG (reference sequence). Deletions cut 0 bases from V and 10 bases from J, with 13 bases between. The CDR3 length is 14 residues.

The chain has TRBV30 and TRBJ1-5; possible D gene TRBD1, 5 bases. V was trimmed by 1 base and J by 5 bases, leaving 9 bases between them. Germline assignment: CDR1 GTSNPN and CDR2 SVGIG (reference sequence). The CDR3 has 13 residues. The CDR3 loop is CAWSGGGDQPQHF. In DNA form, the CDR3 reads TGTGCCTGGAGTGGCGGGGGAGATCAGCCCCAGCATTTT.

This clone occurred once. V gene TRBV7-2 combines with J gene TRBJ2-1, with D possibly being TRBD2 (6 bases). Germline V gene data show CDR1 as SGHTA and CDR2 as FQGNSA. The CDR3 sequence is 13 residues long. Trimming took off 8 bases at V and 9 bases at J, with 17 bases between the two ends. The CDR3 loop reads CASRLVLVGEQFF. DNA of the CDR3: TGTGCCAGCCGACTAGTCCTAGTGGGTGAGCAGTTCTTC. Together with reference TRBV7-2 and TRBJ2-1, the CDR3 gives the full variable domain: GAGVSQSPSNKVTEKGKDVELRCDPISGHTALYWYRQSLGQGLEFLIYFQGNSAPDKSGLPSDRFSAERTGGSVSTLTIQRTQQEDSAVYLCASRLVLVGEQFFGPGTRLTVL.

The V gene is TRBV27, the J gene TRBJ1-2; 10 nucleotides line up with TRBD1. The CDR3 runs 17 residues. V trimming: 4 bases; J trimming: 1 base; junction bases outside the gene matches: 9. Germline values: CDR1 MNHEY, CDR2 SMNVEV (reference sequence). The CDR3 nucleotides are TGTGCCAGCAGTTCCTCCGGGACAGGGGTCAGTAACTATGGCTACACCTTC. As protein: CASSSSGTGVSNYGYTF.

This sequence joins TRBV11-2 and TRBJ2-7; possibly TRBD1 for D (6 bases). The CDR3 extends over 16 amino acids. The V and J ends lost 6 bases and 1 base respectively, with 19 bases between them. Germline lookup yields CDR1 SGHAT and CDR2 FQNNGV. CDR3 loop: CASRQIGTLTSYEQYF. The CDR3 DNA reads as TGTGCCAGCAGGCAAATAGGGACACTAACATCCTACGAGCAGTACTTC. Full variable domain (remainder filled in from reference TRBV11-2 and TRBJ2-7): EAGVAQSPRYKIIEKRQSVAFWCNPISGHATLYWYQQILGQGPKLLIQFQNNGVVDDSQLPKDRFSAERLKGVDSTLKIQPAKLEDSAVYLCASRQIGTLTSYEQYFGPGTRLTVT.

The CDR3 region has the DNA TGCAGCGTCCTCCCAACAGGTTACACCGGGGAGCTGTTTTTT. Translation gives CSVLPTGYTGELFF. This sequence joins TRBV29-1 and TRBJ2-2; possible D gene TRBD1, 5 bases. The germline V gene encodes CDR1 SQVTM and CDR2 ANQGSEA. V lost 6 bases and J lost 3, with 14 bases in between. The CDR3 is 14 residues long.

V gene TRBV18 combines with J gene TRBJ1-1; D not resolved. Trimming stripped 7 bases from V and 6 bases from J, with 15 bases between. CDR1 KGHSH and CDR2 LQKENI come from the germline V gene. The CDR3 contains 13 residues. CDR3 DNA: TGTGCCAGCTTCAGGCACAGAGAAGCTGAAGCTTTCTTT. It translates to CASFRHREAEAFF.

The V gene is TRBV19, the J gene TRBJ2-7, with a weak D call TRBD2 (6 bases). The CDR3 extends over 17 amino acids. Trimming pared 5 bases from V and 3 bases from J, leaving 23 bases between. Germline assignment: CDR1 LNHDA and CDR2 SQIVND (reference sequence). DNA for the CDR3: TGTGCCAGTAGTCCGTTCCGAGGCGGGACTCCGTTCTACGAGCAGTACTTC. Amino acids: CASSPFRGGTPFYEQYF.

The chain links TRBV29-1 to TRBJ1-1, with D hard to call. Germline CDR1 and CDR2: SQVTM and ANQGSEA. V was trimmed by 6 bases and J by 6 bases, leaving 14 bases between them. The CDR3 extends over 12 amino acids. This CDR3 reads CSVPMARAEAFF. The DNA of the CDR3 is TGCAGCGTCCCTATGGCCCGGGCTGAAGCTTTCTTT.

This chain uses TRBV13 with TRBJ2-7, with 8 nucleotides matching TRBD2. V dropped 6 bases and J dropped 5; count of bases not matched to a gene: 18. Germline V CDR1 and CDR2: PRHDT, FYEKMQ (reference sequence). This CDR3 is built from 17 residues. This chain's CDR3 is CASRPETDWTSRDEQYF. The CDR3 region has the DNA TGTGCCAGCAGACCTGAAACCGACTGGACTAGCAGAGACGAGCAGTACTTC.

The rearrangement joins TRBV5-1 to TRBJ1-1; a weak D match, TRBD1 (5 bases). Germline V gene data show CDR1 as SGHRS and CDR2 as YFSETQ. The CDR3 covers 14 residues. The V and J ends lost 4 bases and 2 bases respectively, with 12 bases between them. The CDR3 here is CASSTLDSNTEAFF. In DNA form, the CDR3 reads TGCGCCAGCAGCACTCTCGACAGTAACACTGAAGCTTTCTTT. Full variable domain (missing parts from reference TRBV5-1 and TRBJ1-1): KAGVTQTPRYLIKTRGQQVTLSCSPISGHRSVSWYQQTPGQGLQFLFEYFSETQRNKGNFPGRFSGRQFSNSRSEMNVSTLELGDSALYLCASSTLDSNTEAFFGQGTRLTVV.

This sequence joins TRBV6-4 and TRBJ2-2; 11 nucleotides align to TRBD2. Germline trimming cut 1 base from V and 1 base from J; bases unmatched to any gene: 5. Looked up from germline, CDR1 is MRHNA and CDR2 is SNTAGT. The CDR3 extends over 18 amino acids. The CDR3 coding sequence is TGTGCCAGCAGTGACTTAACCGGACTAGCGGGGAACACCGGGGAGCTGTTTTTT. It specifies CASSDLTGLAGNTGELFF.

The chain joins TRBV6-5 to TRBJ2-3, with a weak D call TRBD1 (6 bases). V lost 10 bases, J lost 0 bases, and 17 bases lay in between. The CDR3 runs 15 residues. The germline CDR1 and CDR2 sequences are MNHEY and SVGAGI. CDR3 loop: CATRDTRTSTDTQYF. Here the CDR3 DNA reads TGTGCCACCCGGGACACCCGAACTAGCACAGATACGCAGTATTTT.